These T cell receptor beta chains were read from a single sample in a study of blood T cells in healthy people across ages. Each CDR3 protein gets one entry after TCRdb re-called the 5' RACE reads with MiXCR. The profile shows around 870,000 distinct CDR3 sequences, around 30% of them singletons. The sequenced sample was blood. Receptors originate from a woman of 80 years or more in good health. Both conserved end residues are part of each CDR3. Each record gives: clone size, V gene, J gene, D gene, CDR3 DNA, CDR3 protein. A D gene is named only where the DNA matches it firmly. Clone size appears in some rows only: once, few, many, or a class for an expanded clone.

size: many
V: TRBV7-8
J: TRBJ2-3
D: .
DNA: TGTGCCAGCGGAGTTACAGGGCGCACAGATACGCAGTATTTT
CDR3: CASGVTGRTDTQYF

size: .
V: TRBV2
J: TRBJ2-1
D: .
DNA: TGTGCCAGCAGCGTACAGGGTTACAATGAGCAGTTCTTC
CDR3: CASSVQGYNEQFF

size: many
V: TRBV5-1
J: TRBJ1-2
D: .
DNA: TGCGCCAGCAGCCTGGGGGAAGTCTATGGCTACACCTTC
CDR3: CASSLGEVYGYTF

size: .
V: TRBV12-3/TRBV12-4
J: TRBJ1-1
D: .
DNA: TGTGCCAGCAGGGCGGGCGGGCCCCGCCTGTCTTTCTTT
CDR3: CASRAGGPRLSFF

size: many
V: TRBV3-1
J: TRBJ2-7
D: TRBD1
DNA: TGTGCCAGCAGCCAACCGAGGGGGACAGAGGCCTACGAGCAGTACTTC
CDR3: CASSQPRGTEAYEQYF

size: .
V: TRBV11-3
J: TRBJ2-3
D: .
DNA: TGTGCCAGCAGCGTCGAGTGGCGGGGTCACACAGATACGCAGTATTTT
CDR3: CASSVEWRGHTDTQYF

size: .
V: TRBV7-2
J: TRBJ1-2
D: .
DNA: TGTGCCAGCAGCTTAGCTGACGGCAGGGGCTACACCTTC
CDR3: CASSLADGRGYTF

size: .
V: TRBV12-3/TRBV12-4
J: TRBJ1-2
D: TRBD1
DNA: TGTGCCAGCGGTTGGGGGACAGCGTATGGCTACACCTTC
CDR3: CASGWGTAYGYTF

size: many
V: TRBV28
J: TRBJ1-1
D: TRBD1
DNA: TGTGCCAGCCACCCCACCAAACAGGGGGACACTGAAGCTTTCTTT
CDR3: CASHPTKQGDTEAFF

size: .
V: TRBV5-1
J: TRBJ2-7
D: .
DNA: TGCGCCAGCAGCTTGGATGGGGCAGGGACGGGCTACGAGCAGTACTTC
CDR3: CASSLDGAGTGYEQYF